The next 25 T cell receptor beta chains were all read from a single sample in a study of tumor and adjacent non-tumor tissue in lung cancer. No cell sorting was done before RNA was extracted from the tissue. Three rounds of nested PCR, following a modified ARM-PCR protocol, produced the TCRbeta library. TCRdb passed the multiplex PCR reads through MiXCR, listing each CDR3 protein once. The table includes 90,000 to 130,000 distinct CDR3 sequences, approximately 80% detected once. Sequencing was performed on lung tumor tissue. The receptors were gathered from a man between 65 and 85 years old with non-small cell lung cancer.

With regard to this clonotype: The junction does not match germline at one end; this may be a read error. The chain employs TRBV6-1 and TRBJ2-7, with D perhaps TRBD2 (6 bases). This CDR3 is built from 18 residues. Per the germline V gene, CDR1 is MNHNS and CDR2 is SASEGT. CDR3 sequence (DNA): TGTGCCAGTAGTGAACTAGCAGGAGGCCCCACGACGGCTGGAGAGCAGTACTTC. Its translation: CASSELAGGPTTAGEQYF.

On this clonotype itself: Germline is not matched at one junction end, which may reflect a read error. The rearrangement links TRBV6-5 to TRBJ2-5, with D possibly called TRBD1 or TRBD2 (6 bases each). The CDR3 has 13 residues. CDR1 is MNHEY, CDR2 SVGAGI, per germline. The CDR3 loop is CASWGDNQENQYF. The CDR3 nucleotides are TGTGCCAGCTGGGGGGACAACCAAGAGAACCAGTACTTC.

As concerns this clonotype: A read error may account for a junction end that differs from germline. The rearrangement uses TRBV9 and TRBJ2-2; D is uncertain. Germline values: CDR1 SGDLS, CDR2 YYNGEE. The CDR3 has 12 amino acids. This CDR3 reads CTSSVVKGELFF. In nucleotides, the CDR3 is TGTACCAGCAGCGTAGTAAAGGGGGAGCTGTTTTTT.

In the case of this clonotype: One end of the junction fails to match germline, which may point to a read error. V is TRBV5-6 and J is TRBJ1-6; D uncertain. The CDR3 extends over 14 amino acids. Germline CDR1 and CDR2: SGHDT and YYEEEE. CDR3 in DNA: TGTGCCAACAGCTTGGTCGGCCAAGGTTCACCCCTCCACTTT. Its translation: CANSLVGQGSPLHF.

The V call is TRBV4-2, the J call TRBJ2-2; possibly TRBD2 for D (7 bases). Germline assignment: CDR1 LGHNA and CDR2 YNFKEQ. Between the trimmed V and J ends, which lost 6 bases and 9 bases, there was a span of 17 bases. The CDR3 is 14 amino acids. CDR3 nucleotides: TGTGCCAGCAGTGGGGGGGCTTCCGGCAGGGAGCTGTTTTTT. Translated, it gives CASSGGASGRELFF.

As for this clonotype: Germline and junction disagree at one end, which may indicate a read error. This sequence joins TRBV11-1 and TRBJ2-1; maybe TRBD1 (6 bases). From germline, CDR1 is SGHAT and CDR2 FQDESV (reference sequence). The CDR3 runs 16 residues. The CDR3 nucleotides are TGTACCAGCAGCCCCCGGCCGGGACATGGGCCACATGGGCAGTTCTTC. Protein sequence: CTSSPRPGHGPHGQFF.

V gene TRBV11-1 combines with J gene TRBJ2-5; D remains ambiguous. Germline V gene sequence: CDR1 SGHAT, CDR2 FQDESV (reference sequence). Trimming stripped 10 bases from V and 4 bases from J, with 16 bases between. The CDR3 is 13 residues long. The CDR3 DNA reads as TGTGCCAACAACTTTTTCATGCGAGAGACCCAGTACTTC. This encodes CANNFFMRETQYF. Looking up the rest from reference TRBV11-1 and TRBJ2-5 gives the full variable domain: EAEVAQSPRYKITEKSQAVAFWCDPISGHATLYWYRQILGQGPELLVQFQDESVVDDSQLPKDRFSAERLKGVDSTLKIQPAELGDSAMYLCANNFFMRETQYFGPGTRLLVL.

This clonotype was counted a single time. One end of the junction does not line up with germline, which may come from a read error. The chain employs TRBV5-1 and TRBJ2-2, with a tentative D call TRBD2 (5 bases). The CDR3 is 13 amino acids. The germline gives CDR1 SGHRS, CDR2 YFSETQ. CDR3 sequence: CASTVAGPGKLFF. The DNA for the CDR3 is TGTGCCAGCACCGTGGCGGGCCCCGGGAAGCTGTTTTTT.

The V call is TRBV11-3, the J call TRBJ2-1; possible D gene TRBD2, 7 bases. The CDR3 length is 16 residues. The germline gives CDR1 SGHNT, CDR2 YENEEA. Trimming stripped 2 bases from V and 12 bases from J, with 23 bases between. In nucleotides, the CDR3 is TGTGCCAGCAGCTTATATCACACGGGGGGCAGGGGTGGGCAGTTCTTC. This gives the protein CASSLYHTGGRGGQFF. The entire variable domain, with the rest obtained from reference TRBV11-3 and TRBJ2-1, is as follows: EAGVVQSPRYKIIEKKQPVAFWCNPISGHNTLYWYLQNLGQGPELLIRYENEEAVDDSQLPKDRFSAERLKGVDSTLKIQPAELGDSAVYLCASSLYHTGGRGGQFFGPGTRLTVL.

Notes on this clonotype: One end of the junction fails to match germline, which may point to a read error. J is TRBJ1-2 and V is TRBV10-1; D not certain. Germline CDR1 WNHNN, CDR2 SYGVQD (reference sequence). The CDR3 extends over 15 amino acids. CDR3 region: CASSGSTSQPYGYTF. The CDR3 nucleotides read TGCGCCAGTAGTGGGTCGACAAGCCAACCCTATGGCTACACCTTC.

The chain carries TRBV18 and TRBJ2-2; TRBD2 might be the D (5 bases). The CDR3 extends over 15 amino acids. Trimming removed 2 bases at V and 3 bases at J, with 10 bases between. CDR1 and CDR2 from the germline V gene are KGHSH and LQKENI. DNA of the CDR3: TGTGCCAGCTCACCAAACCAGGAGGACACCGGGGAGCTGTTTTTT. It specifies CASSPNQEDTGELFF.

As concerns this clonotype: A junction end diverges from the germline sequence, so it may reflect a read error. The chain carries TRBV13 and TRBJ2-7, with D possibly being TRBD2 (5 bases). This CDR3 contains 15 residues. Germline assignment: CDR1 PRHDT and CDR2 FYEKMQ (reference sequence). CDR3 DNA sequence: TGTACCAGCAGCTTAGGGCTAGTGGGAGTATACGAGCAGTACTTC. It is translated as CTSSLGLVGVYEQYF.

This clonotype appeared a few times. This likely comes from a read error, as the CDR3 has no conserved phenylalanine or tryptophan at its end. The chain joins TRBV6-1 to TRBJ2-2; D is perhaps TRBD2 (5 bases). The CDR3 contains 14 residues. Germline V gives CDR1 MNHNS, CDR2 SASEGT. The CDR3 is CASSELMGTGELFL. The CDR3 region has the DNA TGTGCCAGCAGTGAATTGATGGGCACCGGGGAACTGTTTCTT.

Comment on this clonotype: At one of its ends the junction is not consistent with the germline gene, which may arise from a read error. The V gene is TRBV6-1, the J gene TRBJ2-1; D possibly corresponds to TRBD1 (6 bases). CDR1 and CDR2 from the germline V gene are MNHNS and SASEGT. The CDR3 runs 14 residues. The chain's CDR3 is CASSGTRELYEQFF. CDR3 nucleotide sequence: TGCGCCAGCAGTGGGACACGGGAATTGTATGAGCAGTTCTTC.

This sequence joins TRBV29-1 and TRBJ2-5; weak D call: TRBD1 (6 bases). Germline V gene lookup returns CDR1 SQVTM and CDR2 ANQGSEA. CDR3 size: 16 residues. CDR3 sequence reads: CTAKPYIKTGQETQYF. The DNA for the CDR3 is TGCACCGCCAAGCCCTACATCAAGACAGGCCAAGAGACCCAGTACTTC.

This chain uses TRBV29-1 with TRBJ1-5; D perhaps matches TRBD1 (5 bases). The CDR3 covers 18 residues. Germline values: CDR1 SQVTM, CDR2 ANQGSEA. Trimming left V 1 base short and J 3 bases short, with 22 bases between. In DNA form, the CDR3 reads TGCAGCGTTGAAGTTCTATGGGACGGCGGCACTGACAATCAGCCCCAGCATTTT. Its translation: CSVEVLWDGGTDNQPQHF.

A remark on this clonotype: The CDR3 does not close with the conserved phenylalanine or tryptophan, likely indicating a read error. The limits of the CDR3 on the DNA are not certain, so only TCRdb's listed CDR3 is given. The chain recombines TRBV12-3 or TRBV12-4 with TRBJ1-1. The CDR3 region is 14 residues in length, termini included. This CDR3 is CASSPWRQNTEAFV.

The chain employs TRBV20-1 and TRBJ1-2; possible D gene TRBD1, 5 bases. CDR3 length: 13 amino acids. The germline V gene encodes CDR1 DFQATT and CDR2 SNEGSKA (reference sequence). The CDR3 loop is CNASRGPNYGYTF. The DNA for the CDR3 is TGCAATGCGAGTAGGGGACCCAACTATGGCTACACCTTC.

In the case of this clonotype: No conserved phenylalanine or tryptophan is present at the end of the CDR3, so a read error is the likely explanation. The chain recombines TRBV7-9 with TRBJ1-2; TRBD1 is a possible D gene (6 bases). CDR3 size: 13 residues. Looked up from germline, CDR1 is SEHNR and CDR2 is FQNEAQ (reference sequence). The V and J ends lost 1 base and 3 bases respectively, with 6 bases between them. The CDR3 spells CASSLEGDYGYTS. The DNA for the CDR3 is TGTGCCAGCAGCTTAGAGGGGGACTATGGCTACACCTCC.

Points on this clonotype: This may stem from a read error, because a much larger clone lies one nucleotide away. The CDR3 bases are TGTGCCAGCAACCAAGTTAGGGGGGGCGAGCAGTACTTC. Translating gives CASNQVRGGEQYF. This sequence joins TRBV14 and TRBJ2-7, with D maybe TRBD2 (7 bases). This CDR3 has 13 residues. Germline values: CDR1 SGHDN, CDR2 FVKESK. Combining the CDR3 with reference TRBV14 and TRBJ2-7 gives the whole variable domain EAGVTQFPSHSVIEKGQTVTLRCDPISGHDNLYWYRRVMGKEIKFLLHFVKESKQDESGMPNNRFLAERTGGTYSTLKVQPAELEDSGVYFCASNQVRGGEQYFGPGTRLTVT.

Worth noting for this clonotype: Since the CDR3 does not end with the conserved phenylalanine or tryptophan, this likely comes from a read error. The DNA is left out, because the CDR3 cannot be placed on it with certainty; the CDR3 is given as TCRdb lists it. The chain's CDR3 is CASSHRGLVGELFC. The J gene is TRBJ2-2, the V gene TRBV4-3; no check of the table's D call, TRBD1, against the DNA was made. In germline, CDR1 is LGHNA, CDR2 YSLEER. The CDR3 is 14 residues long, ends included.

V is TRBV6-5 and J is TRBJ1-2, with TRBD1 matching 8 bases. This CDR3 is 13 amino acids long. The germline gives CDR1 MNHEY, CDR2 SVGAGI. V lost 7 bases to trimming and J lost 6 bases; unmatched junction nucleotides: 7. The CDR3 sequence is CASNCVQGDGYTF. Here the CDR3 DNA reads TGTGCCAGCAATTGCGTACAGGGGGATGGCTACACCTTC.

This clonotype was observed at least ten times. CDR3 sequence reads: CASSLRGNQPQHF. The CDR3 DNA reads as TGTGCCAGCAGCTTAAGGGGCAATCAGCCCCAGCATTTT. The chain couples TRBV7-8 to TRBJ1-5; D is uncertain. CDR1 is SGHVS and CDR2 is FQNEAQ in the germline V gene. V lost 2 bases and J 2 bases, leaving 4 bases between the germline ends. This CDR3 contains 13 residues.

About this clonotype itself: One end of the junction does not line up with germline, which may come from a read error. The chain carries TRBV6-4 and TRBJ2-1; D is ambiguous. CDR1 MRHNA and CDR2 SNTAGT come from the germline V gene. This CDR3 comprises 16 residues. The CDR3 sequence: CSSSDFSNTDYNEQFF. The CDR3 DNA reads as TGTTCCAGCAGTGACTTTAGTAATACTGATTACAATGAGCAGTTCTTC.

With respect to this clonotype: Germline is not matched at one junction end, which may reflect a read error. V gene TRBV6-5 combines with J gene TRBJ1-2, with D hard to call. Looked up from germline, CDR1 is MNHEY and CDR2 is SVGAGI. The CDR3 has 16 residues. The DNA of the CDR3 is TGTGCCAGCAGTTACTCGCACAGACCTGCTATCTATGACTACACCTTC. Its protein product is CASSYSHRPAIYDYTF.